The source of this TCR beta chain is a study of molecular identifiers for immune sequencing clone quantification. From the PCR reads, TCRdb called clonotypes with MiXCR, one entry per CDR3 protein. The sample has approximately 550,000 distinct CDR3 sequences, 25% seen once. This CDR3 contains 14 residues. With 5 bases removed from V and 0 bases from J, the gap between germline ends came to 10 bases. From germline, CDR1 is SEHNR and CDR2 FQNEAQ (reference sequence). This clonotype appeared a few times. The receptor was derived from a human donor in good health. Some libraries in this study had Jurkat cell RNA spiked in. This chain connects TRBV7-9 to TRBJ1-1; D unresolved. The sample was naive CD8+ T cells from blood, with Jurkat cell RNA spiked in. Subset described: FACS-sorted CD8+CD4-CCR7+CD45RA+ naive T cells. This CDR3 reads CASSGGRMNTEAFF. The DNA of the CDR3 is TGTGCCAGCAGCGGAGGACGGATGAACACTGAAGCTTTCTTT.